These T cell receptor beta chains were read from a single sample in a study of shared clonotypes between healthy human individuals. TCRdb's table, derived via immunoSEQ multiplex PCR, lists solely in-frame clones and lacks some. The sample carries some 1.1 million clones, roughly 80% recorded once. Sequencing was performed on memory CD4+ T cells from PBMCs. The source of these receptors is a man aged 18-30 years in good health. Some clones in this sample may be carry-over from other donors' samples. Both conserved end residues are part of each CDR3. D genes are given only for firm matches. Rows give clone size only sometimes, using once, few, many, or a class for an expanded clone.

v_gene: TRBV6-1; j_gene: TRBJ2-7; abundance: .; len: 12; d_gene: .; CDR3nt: TGTGCCAGCACTTCTACTTCCTACGAGCAGTACTTC; CDR3aa: CASTSTSYEQYF
v_gene: TRBV5-1; j_gene: TRBJ2-3; abundance: once; len: 13; d_gene: .; CDR3nt: TGCGCCAGCAGCTTGGAGGGACAACATACGCAGTATTTT; CDR3aa: CASSLEGQHTQYF
v_gene: TRBV6-5; j_gene: TRBJ2-7; abundance: .; len: 15; d_gene: TRBD1; CDR3nt: TGTGCCAGCAGTTACTCGGGACAGGGGGCCTCCGAGCAGTACTTC; CDR3aa: CASSYSGQGASEQYF
v_gene: TRBV27; j_gene: TRBJ2-2; abundance: .; len: 15; d_gene: TRBD1; CDR3nt: TGTGCCAGCAGCTATGAGCCAGGGGGCACCGGGGAGCTGTTTTTT; CDR3aa: CASSYEPGGTGELFF
v_gene: TRBV18; j_gene: TRBJ2-1; abundance: .; len: 16; d_gene: .; CDR3nt: TGTGCCAGCTCACCACAGACCGGGAGATGGGGCAATGAGCAGTTCTTC; CDR3aa: CASSPQTGRWGNEQFF
v_gene: TRBV18; j_gene: TRBJ1-2; abundance: .; len: 13; d_gene: .; CDR3nt: TGTGCCAGCTCACCGTCGCCCGACTATGGCTACACCTTC; CDR3aa: CASSPSPDYGYTF
v_gene: TRBV9; j_gene: TRBJ2-3; abundance: once; len: 16; d_gene: .; CDR3nt: TGTGCCAGCAGCCCGCGGGTGGCGGAGTACACAGATACGCAGTATTTT; CDR3aa: CASSPRVAEYTDTQYF
v_gene: TRBV18; j_gene: TRBJ2-7; abundance: .; len: 14; d_gene: .; CDR3nt: TGTGCCAGCTCACCAAGCACAGGGAGGGACGAGCAGTACTTC; CDR3aa: CASSPSTGRDEQYF
v_gene: TRBV5-1; j_gene: TRBJ2-1; abundance: .; len: 17; d_gene: TRBD2; CDR3nt: TGCGCCAGCTCTCCTAGCGAAGCGGGGGTCGGCTTCAATGAGCAGTTCTTC; CDR3aa: CASSPSEAGVGFNEQFF
v_gene: TRBV7-3; j_gene: TRBJ2-7; abundance: .; len: 15; d_gene: TRBD1; CDR3nt: TGTGCCAGCAGCCCGACAGGGGGACAGATCTACGAGCAGTACTTC; CDR3aa: CASSPTGGQIYEQYF
v_gene: TRBV18; j_gene: TRBJ1-1; abundance: .; len: 14; d_gene: .; CDR3nt: TGTGCCAGCTCACCACGGTCAGAGAACACTGAAGCTTTCTTT; CDR3aa: CASSPRSENTEAFF
v_gene: TRBV7-3; j_gene: TRBJ2-3; abundance: many; len: 14; d_gene: .; CDR3nt: TGTGCCAGCAGAGTCGACAGGTCTTCAGATACGCAGTATTTT; CDR3aa: CASRVDRSSDTQYF
v_gene: TRBV7-2; j_gene: TRBJ2-1; abundance: many; len: 15; d_gene: .; CDR3nt: TGTGCCAGCACCCTCTTTAGCGTAACCTACAATGAGCAGTTCTTC; CDR3aa: CASTLFSVTYNEQFF
v_gene: TRBV7-9; j_gene: TRBJ2-3; abundance: .; len: 15; d_gene: .; CDR3nt: TGTGCCAGCAGCTTATCGGGCCGGGGCACAGATACGCAGTATTTT; CDR3aa: CASSLSGRGTDTQYF
v_gene: TRBV28; j_gene: TRBJ2-1; abundance: .; len: 17; d_gene: .; CDR3nt: TGTGCCGGATCGGAGAACAGGGGACTACCTACCTACAATGAGCAGTTCTTC; CDR3aa: CAGSENRGLPTYNEQFF
v_gene: TRBV6-4; j_gene: TRBJ1-4; abundance: few; len: 15; d_gene: .; CDR3nt: TGTGCCAGCAATTTGGGGGCCTCAACTAATGAAAAACTGTTTTTT; CDR3aa: CASNLGASTNEKLFF
v_gene: TRBV5-1; j_gene: TRBJ1-2; abundance: once; len: 16; d_gene: .; CDR3nt: TGCGCCAGCAGCCCCTGGGGGGACCAAGGCAACTATGGCTACACCTTC; CDR3aa: CASSPWGDQGNYGYTF
v_gene: TRBV11-2; j_gene: TRBJ1-2; abundance: .; len: 15; d_gene: TRBD1; CDR3nt: TGTGCCAGCAGCTTAAGAACAGGGGGGCCGTATGGCTACACCTTC; CDR3aa: CASSLRTGGPYGYTF
v_gene: TRBV2; j_gene: TRBJ1-5; abundance: .; len: 14; d_gene: TRBD1; CDR3nt: TGTGCCAGCAGCGGACAGGGAGGCAATCAGCCCCAGCATTTT; CDR3aa: CASSGQGGNQPQHF
v_gene: TRBV6-6; j_gene: TRBJ1-3; abundance: once; len: 14; d_gene: TRBD1; CDR3nt: TGTGCCAGCAGTACGGGACAGACTGGAAACACCATATATTTT; CDR3aa: CASSTGQTGNTIYF
v_gene: TRBV7-2; j_gene: TRBJ2-7; abundance: .; len: 14; d_gene: TRBD2; CDR3nt: TGTGCCAGCAGCTTACGAGCGGGGAGCTACGAGCAGTACTTC; CDR3aa: CASSLRAGSYEQYF
v_gene: TRBV10-3; j_gene: TRBJ2-2; abundance: few; len: 15; d_gene: TRBD1; CDR3nt: TGTGCCATCAGTGAGTCTACAGGGGACACCGGGGAGCTGTTTTTT; CDR3aa: CAISESTGDTGELFF
v_gene: TRBV5-1; j_gene: TRBJ2-4; abundance: .; len: 15; d_gene: TRBD1; CDR3nt: TGCGCCAGCAGCTTGTTCATGGGACAGCAAAACATTCAGTACTTC; CDR3aa: CASSLFMGQQNIQYF
v_gene: TRBV11-2; j_gene: TRBJ2-4; abundance: once; len: 14; d_gene: TRBD2; CDR3nt: TGTGCCAGCAGCTTTGCGGGAGCCGTAAACATTCAGTACTTC; CDR3aa: CASSFAGAVNIQYF
v_gene: TRBV30; j_gene: TRBJ2-5; abundance: .; len: 14; d_gene: TRBD1; CDR3nt: TGTGCCTGGAACACAGGGGTGGGGTCCGAGACCCAGTACTTC; CDR3aa: CAWNTGVGSETQYF
v_gene: TRBV2; j_gene: TRBJ2-3; abundance: .; len: 14; d_gene: .; CDR3nt: TGTGCCAGCAGTGAAAGCCCTTTTACAGATACGCAGTATTTT; CDR3aa: CASSESPFTDTQYF
v_gene: TRBV4-2; j_gene: TRBJ2-7; abundance: .; len: 15; d_gene: TRBD1; CDR3nt: TGTGCCAGCAGCCAAGACGGATCGACAGGGCTCGAGCAGTACTTC; CDR3aa: CASSQDGSTGLEQYF
v_gene: TRBV7-2; j_gene: TRBJ2-7; abundance: .; len: 14; d_gene: TRBD2; CDR3nt: TGTGCCAGCAGCTTACGGACTAGCGGATACGAGCAGTACTTC; CDR3aa: CASSLRTSGYEQYF
v_gene: TRBV5-1; j_gene: TRBJ1-2; abundance: .; len: 15; d_gene: .; CDR3nt: TGCGCCAGCAGCTTAGAACCGACAGGTAACTATGGCTACACCTTC; CDR3aa: CASSLEPTGNYGYTF
v_gene: TRBV7-7; j_gene: TRBJ2-1; abundance: .; len: 14; d_gene: .; CDR3nt: TGTGCCAGCAGCTCAGGCTCAGGGGCGGGGGAGCAGTTCTTC; CDR3aa: CASSSGSGAGEQFF
v_gene: TRBV7-9; j_gene: TRBJ2-2; abundance: few; len: 19; d_gene: .; CDR3nt: TGTGCCAGCAGCTTAAAGAGGTTACAGGGAAGGGAGAACACCGGGGAGCTGTTTTTT; CDR3aa: CASSLKRLQGRENTGELFF
v_gene: TRBV7-2; j_gene: TRBJ2-7; abundance: .; len: 12; d_gene: TRBD1; CDR3nt: TGTGCCAGCAGCTTAGACAGGGGGGAGCAGTACTTC; CDR3aa: CASSLDRGEQYF
v_gene: TRBV6-1; j_gene: TRBJ2-3; abundance: .; len: 14; d_gene: .; CDR3nt: TGTGCCAGCAGTGACTGGTCGGGCACAGATACGCAGTATTTT; CDR3aa: CASSDWSGTDTQYF
v_gene: TRBV7-8; j_gene: TRBJ2-5; abundance: .; len: 15; d_gene: .; CDR3nt: TGTGCCAGCAGCTTGGAGGGGGCCCCTGGGGAGACCCAGTACTTC; CDR3aa: CASSLEGAPGETQYF
v_gene: TRBV5-6; j_gene: TRBJ1-1; abundance: .; len: 14; d_gene: TRBD1; CDR3nt: TGTGCCAGCAGGCCGGGACAGTTGAACACTGAAGCTTTCTTT; CDR3aa: CASRPGQLNTEAFF
v_gene: TRBV5-1; j_gene: TRBJ1-3; abundance: .; len: 16; d_gene: TRBD1; CDR3nt: TGCGCCAGCAGCTTGGCCTCGGGGGACAGGGTAAACACCATATATTTT; CDR3aa: CASSLASGDRVNTIYF
v_gene: TRBV7-9; j_gene: TRBJ2-7; abundance: once; len: 15; d_gene: TRBD1; CDR3nt: TGTGCCAGCAGCGCCCGGACAGGCCCACGGGACGAGCAGTACTTC; CDR3aa: CASSARTGPRDEQYF
v_gene: TRBV7-9; j_gene: TRBJ1-2; abundance: .; len: 13; d_gene: .; CDR3nt: TGTGCCAGCAGGTCTACAGGGCTCTATGGCTACACCTTC; CDR3aa: CASRSTGLYGYTF
v_gene: TRBV4-3; j_gene: TRBJ2-7; abundance: .; len: 19; d_gene: TRBD2; CDR3nt: TGCGCCAGCAGCCAAGATCCCGTTCCACTAGCGGGAGATTCCTACGAGCAGTACTTC; CDR3aa: CASSQDPVPLAGDSYEQYF
v_gene: TRBV14; j_gene: TRBJ1-1; abundance: .; len: 13; d_gene: .; CDR3nt: TGTGCCAGCAGTAAGGGGGTGAACACTGAAGCTTTCTTT; CDR3aa: CASSKGVNTEAFF